Each of the 4 T cell receptor beta chains below was sequenced from the same sample in a study of vaccination and CD4 T cells after COVID-19. The sample's treatment: 10-day PBMC culture with coronavirus spike peptide pools or control peptides (ViraFEST assay). An Oncomine TCR Beta short-read assay was used to sequence the DNA from cultured CD4+ T cells. TCRdb itself ran the PCR reads through MiXCR, one entry per CDR3 protein. The data hold roughly 8,500 distinct CDR3 sequences, with 50% to 80% observed a single time. These receptors' targets are unknown. Sequencing was carried out using CD4+ T cells from blood, cultured in vitro. All receptors come from a human donor who had recovered from COVID-19.

This clonotype was seen only once. The genes are TRBV4-2 and TRBJ2-3; 8 bases are a match to TRBD2. The V gene end was trimmed by 1 base and the J gene end by 0 bases; junction bases not matched to a gene: 3. The CDR3 has 16 amino acids. The germline CDR1 and CDR2 sequences are LGHNA and YNFKEQ. CDR3 protein: CASSQGLASSTDTQYF. The CDR3 bases are TGTGCCAGCAGCCAAGGACTAGCGTCTAGCACAGATACGCAGTATTTT.

This clonotype was found a few times. For the CDR3, the DNA is TGTGCCAGCAGCCCTCGACAGGGGGGTTACATTCAGTACTTC. It codes for CASSPRQGGYIQYF. This chain links TRBV7-2 with TRBJ2-4; 9 positions match TRBD1. J gave up 8 bases and V 5 bases, and 7 bases lay outside the gene matches. The length of the CDR3 is 14 residues. Germline CDR1 is SGHTA and CDR2 is FQGNSA.

The chain is built from TRBV24-1 and TRBJ2-1, with D tentatively TRBD2 (6 bases). This CDR3 contains 17 residues. Trimming took 4 bases from V and 7 from J, leaving 22 bases between them. CDR1 KGHDR and CDR2 SFDVKD come from the germline V gene. The CDR3 DNA follows: TGTGCCACCAGTGACTCCCGCGCTAAGGGGAGCGGGAATGAGCAGTTCTTC. Encoded protein: CATSDSRAKGSGNEQFF.

This clonotype has only a few counts. Here the CDR3 reads CATSDAQGTDNTGELFF. Written as DNA, the CDR3 is TGTGCCACCAGTGATGCACAGGGTACAGACAACACCGGGGAGCTGTTTTTT. The gene calls are TRBV24-1 and TRBJ2-2; D is possibly TRBD1 (6 bases). Deletions cut 3 bases from V and 2 bases from J, with 15 bases between. The CDR3 length is 17 residues. Germline V gives CDR1 KGHDR, CDR2 SFDVKD.